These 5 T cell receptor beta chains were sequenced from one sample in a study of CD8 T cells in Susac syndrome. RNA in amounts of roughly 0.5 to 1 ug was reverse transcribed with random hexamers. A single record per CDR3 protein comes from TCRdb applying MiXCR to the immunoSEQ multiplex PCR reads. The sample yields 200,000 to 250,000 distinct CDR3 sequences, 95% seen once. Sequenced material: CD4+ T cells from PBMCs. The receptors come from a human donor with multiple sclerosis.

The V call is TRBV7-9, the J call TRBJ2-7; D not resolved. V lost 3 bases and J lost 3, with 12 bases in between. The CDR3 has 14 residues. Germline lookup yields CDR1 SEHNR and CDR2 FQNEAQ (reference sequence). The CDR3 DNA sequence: TGTGCCAGCAGCTTGGCAGGATCCGACTACGAGCAGTACTTC. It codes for CASSLAGSDYEQYF.

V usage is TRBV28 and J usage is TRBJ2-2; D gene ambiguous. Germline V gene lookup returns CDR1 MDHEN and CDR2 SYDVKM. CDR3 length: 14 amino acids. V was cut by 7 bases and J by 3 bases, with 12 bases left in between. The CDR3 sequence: CASTSSDYTGELFF. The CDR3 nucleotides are TGTGCCAGCACGTCGTCGGATTACACCGGGGAGCTGTTTTTT.

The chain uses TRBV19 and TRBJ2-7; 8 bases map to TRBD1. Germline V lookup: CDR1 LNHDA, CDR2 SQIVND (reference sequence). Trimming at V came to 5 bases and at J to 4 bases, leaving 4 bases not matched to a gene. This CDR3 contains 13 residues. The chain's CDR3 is CASSGDRMYEQYF. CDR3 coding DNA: TGTGCCAGTAGTGGGGACAGGATGTACGAGCAGTACTTC.

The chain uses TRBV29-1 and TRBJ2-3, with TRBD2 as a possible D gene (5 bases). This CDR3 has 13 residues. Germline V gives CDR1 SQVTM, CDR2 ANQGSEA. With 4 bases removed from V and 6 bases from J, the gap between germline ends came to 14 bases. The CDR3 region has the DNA TGCAGCGTTGTCGAGGGCTTTGGGGATACGCAGTATTTT. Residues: CSVVEGFGDTQYF.

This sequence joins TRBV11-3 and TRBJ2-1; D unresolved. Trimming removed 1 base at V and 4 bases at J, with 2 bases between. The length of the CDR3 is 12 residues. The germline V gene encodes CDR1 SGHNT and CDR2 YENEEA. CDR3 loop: CASSLAYNEQFF. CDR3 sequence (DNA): TGTGCCAGCAGCTTAGCGTACAATGAGCAGTTCTTC.